This T cell receptor (beta chain) was recorded in a study of blood T cell repertoires in COVID-19. Overall study: Acute-phase and convalescent COVID-19 samples originated in the United States, Italy and Spain.

V was shortened by 3 bases and J by 3 bases, with 11 bases between the two germline ends. The CDR3 spans 14 residues. Germline CDR1 LGHDT, CDR2 YNNKEL (reference sequence). Profiled with immunoSEQ multiplex PCR; TCRdb holds only in-frame clones, not every one. The sample includes hundreds of thousands of clones, roughly 80% seen only once; the top ten take approximately 4%. Individuals drawn from around 25 US areas were about 18 to 90 years old. This clonotype originated in a man in his thirties or forties with acute COVID-19. The sample consisted of PBMCs or T cells enriched from blood (not recorded which). The rearrangement links TRBV3-1 (or the pseudogene TRBV3-2) to TRBJ1-1; the D is unclear. In DNA, the CDR3 is TGTGCCAGCAGCCATTTTGCGCGGGACACTGAAGCTTTCTTT. Protein sequence: CASSHFARDTEAFF.